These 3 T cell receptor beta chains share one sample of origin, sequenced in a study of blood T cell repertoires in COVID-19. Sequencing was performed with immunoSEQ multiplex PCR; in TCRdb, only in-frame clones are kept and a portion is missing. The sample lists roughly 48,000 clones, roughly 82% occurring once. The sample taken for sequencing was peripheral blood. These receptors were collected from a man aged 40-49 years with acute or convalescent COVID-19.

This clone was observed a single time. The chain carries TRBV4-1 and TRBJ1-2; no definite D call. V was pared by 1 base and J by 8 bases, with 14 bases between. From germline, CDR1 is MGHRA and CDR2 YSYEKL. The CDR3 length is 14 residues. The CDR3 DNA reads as TGCGCCAGCAGCCAAGTGGCCCAGGTTCAGGGCTACACCTTC. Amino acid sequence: CASSQVAQVQGYTF.

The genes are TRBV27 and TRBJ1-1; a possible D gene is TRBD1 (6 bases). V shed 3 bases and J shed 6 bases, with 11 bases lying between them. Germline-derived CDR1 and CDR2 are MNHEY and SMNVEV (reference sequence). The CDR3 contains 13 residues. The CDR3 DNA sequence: TGTGCCAGCAGTTTGGGGGGGCTGGCTGAAGCTTTCTTT. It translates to CASSLGGLAEAFF.

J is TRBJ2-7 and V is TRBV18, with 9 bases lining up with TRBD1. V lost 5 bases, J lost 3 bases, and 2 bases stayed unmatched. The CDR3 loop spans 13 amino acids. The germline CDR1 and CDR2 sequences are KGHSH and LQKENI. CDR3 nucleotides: TGTGCCAGCTCATGGGACAGGGTCTACGAGCAGTACTTC. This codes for CASSWDRVYEQYF.